A single sample gave rise to the 3 T cell receptor beta chains below, sequenced in a study of CD8 T cells in Susac syndrome. Random-hexamer reverse transcription was applied to roughly 0.5 to 1 ug RNA. MiXCR, run by TCRdb on the immunoSEQ multiplex PCR reads, gives a single entry per CDR3 protein. The sample consists of 40,000 to 60,000 distinct CDR3 sequences, approximately 93% of them appearing once. The sample taken for sequencing was CD8+ T cells from PBMCs. All receptors derive from a human donor with multiple sclerosis.

This chain connects TRBV4-1 to TRBJ2-1; D gene unclear. The germline V gene encodes CDR1 MGHRA and CDR2 YSYEKL. V was shortened by 1 base and J by 4 bases, with 5 bases between the two germline ends. This CDR3 contains 13 residues. CDR3 loop: CASSQVQYNEQFF. As DNA, the CDR3 is TGCGCCAGCAGCCAAGTTCAGTACAATGAGCAGTTCTTC.

The rearrangement links TRBV25-1 to TRBJ2-7; 9 nucleotides match TRBD2. From germline, CDR1 is MGHDK and CDR2 SYGVNS. The length of the CDR3 is 18 residues. After removal of 1 base from V and 1 base from J, the junction contained 11 bases not matched to a gene. In DNA form, the CDR3 reads TGTGCCAGCAGTGAATCTAATTTGGTGCGGGGGGGTTCCTACGAGCAGTACTTC. It yields the protein CASSESNLVRGGSYEQYF.

The chain combines TRBV28 with TRBJ2-5, with 8 bases fitting TRBD2. The V gene's germline CDR1 is MDHEN and CDR2 SYDVKM. The CDR3 is 15 residues long. Trimming at V came to 6 bases and at J to 7 bases, leaving 13 bases not matched to a gene. In nucleotides, the CDR3 is TGTGCCAGCAGATGGGAGGGACTAGTAGATGGGACCCAGTACTTC. Translated, it gives CASRWEGLVDGTQYF.